The source of this T cell receptor (beta chain) is a study of blood T cell repertoires in COVID-19. Sequencing used immunoSEQ multiplex PCR; TCRdb keeps in-frame clones, though not all of them. The repertoire holds about 150,000 clones, with about 86% as singletons. This CDR3 has 16 residues. The V segment lost 3 bases and the J segment 4 bases; nucleotides outside the gene matches: 12. Germline V gene data show CDR1 as SGHKS and CDR2 as YYEKEE (reference sequence). The source material was PBMCs or T cells enriched from blood (not recorded which). This TCR derives from a man aged 50 or older who had recovered from COVID-19. The chain uses TRBV5-5 and TRBJ2-7, with 8 bases fitting TRBD2. CDR3 sequence: CASSSQGSGAGYEQYF. The CDR3 DNA is TGTGCCAGCAGCTCCCAGGGTAGCGGGGCGGGGTACGAGCAGTACTTC.